Presented here are 19 T cell receptor beta chains from one specimen sequenced in a study of CD8 T cells in ankylosing spondylitis. TCRdb processed the 5' RACE reads anew with MiXCR; each CDR3 protein has one entry. The sample records about 270,000 distinct CDR3 sequences, 30% to 35% being singletons. The sample was blood, either unsorted or a sorted T cell fraction (not recorded which). The receptors shown here come from a male donor with ankylosing spondylitis or in good health (not recorded which).

V usage is TRBV5-1 and J usage is TRBJ2-3; 10 nucleotides align to TRBD2. This CDR3 is 16 amino acids long. V was clipped by 4 bases and J by 3 bases; unmatched bases: 8. Germline CDR1 and CDR2: SGHRS and YFSETQ. The CDR3: CASSTGSGGGTDTQYF. The CDR3 DNA is TGCGCCAGCAGCACTGGAAGCGGGGGGGGTACAGATACGCAGTATTTT.

The chain links TRBV20-1 to TRBJ2-1; D might be TRBD2 (6 bases). V shed 5 bases and J shed 8 bases, with 16 bases lying between them. Germline-derived CDR1 and CDR2 are DFQATT and SNEGSKA (reference sequence). CDR3 length: 13 amino acids. The CDR3 DNA reads TGCAGTGCTTGGGAGGCTAGCAGGGATGAGCAGTTCTTC. Protein: CSAWEASRDEQFF.

This chain uses TRBV29-1 with TRBJ2-7, with D possibly matching TRBD1 (6 bases). This CDR3 contains 12 residues. Per the germline V gene, CDR1 is SQVTM and CDR2 is ANQGSEA. V was trimmed by 7 bases and J by 1 base, leaving 11 bases between them. In DNA form, the CDR3 reads TGCAGCGGTCGGGACACGTCCTACGAGCAGTACTTC. The encoded protein is CSGRDTSYEQYF.

The rearrangement joins TRBV30 to TRBJ2-5, with a possible D match to TRBD2 (6 bases). This CDR3 spans 13 amino acids. CDR1 GTSNPN and CDR2 SVGIG come from the germline V gene (reference sequence). V gave up 0 bases and J gave up 5 bases, with 10 bases separating them. CDR3 loop: CAWSVTGRETQYF. The DNA for the CDR3 is TGTGCCTGGAGTGTAACGGGGAGGGAGACCCAGTACTTC. The full variable domain, with the rest looked up from reference TRBV30 and TRBJ2-5, is SQTIHQWPATLVQPVGSPLSLECTVEGTSNPNLYWYRQAAGRGLQLLFYSVGIGQISSEVPQNLSASRPQDRQFILSSKKLLLSDSGFYLCAWSVTGRETQYFGPGTRLLVL.

This clonotype was seen many times. The junction does not match germline at one end; this may be a read error. The chain recombines TRBV12-3 or TRBV12-4 with TRBJ2-3; D not certain. The CDR3 totals 13 residues. The DNA of the CDR3 is TGCGCCAGCAGCTTCTCAGGCACAGATACGCAGTATTTT. This translates into CASSFSGTDTQYF.

CDR3 bases: TGCGCCAGCAGTGGGATCAGAGCCTACGAGCAGTACTTC. Protein sequence: CASSGIRAYEQYF. The V gene is TRBV5-1, the J gene TRBJ2-7; D gene uncertain. The germline V gene encodes CDR1 SGHRS and CDR2 YFSETQ. The CDR3 is 13 residues long. Deletions cut 5 bases from V and 2 bases from J, with 11 bases between. The variable domain in full, with the rest retrieved from reference TRBV5-1 and TRBJ2-7, is KAGVTQTPRYLIKTRGQQVTLSCSPISGHRSVSWYQQTPGQGLQFLFEYFSETQRNKGNFPGRFSGRQFSNSRSEMNVSTLELGDSALYLCASSGIRAYEQYFGPGTRLTVT.

The gene calls are TRBV12-3 or TRBV12-4 and TRBJ2-2, with TRBD1 matching over 10 bases. The CDR3 runs 16 residues. J lost 6 bases, V lost 4 bases, and 8 bases had no gene match. The CDR3 spells CASSSPGTGVAGELFF. CDR3 nucleotides: TGTGCCAGCAGTTCCCCCGGGACAGGGGTTGCCGGGGAGCTGTTTTTT.

The chain employs TRBV6-2 or TRBV6-3 and TRBJ1-5; 9 bases agree with TRBD1. CDR1 and CDR2 (germline): MNHEY, SVGEGT. The CDR3 runs to 15 residues. V lost 6 bases, J lost 4 bases, and 7 bases stayed unmatched. This chain's CDR3 is CASSYPDRGNQPQHF. CDR3 bases: TGTGCCAGCAGCTACCCGGACAGGGGTAATCAGCCCCAGCATTTT.

This clonotype was recorded a few times. The chain combines TRBV12-3 or TRBV12-4 with TRBJ2-2; possibly TRBD2 for D (5 bases). This CDR3 is 14 amino acids long. The V gene lost 3 bases and the J gene lost 5 bases, with 10 bases spanning the gap. The CDR3 region is CASSFGGRTGELFF. The CDR3 nucleotides read TGTGCCAGCAGTTTTGGTGGGAGAACCGGGGAGCTGTTTTTT.

The rearrangement joins TRBV7-9 to TRBJ1-1; D is unresolved. Trimming cost V 4 bases and J 1 base, with 10 bases left between them. Germline CDR1 is SEHNR and CDR2 is FQNEAQ (reference sequence). CDR3 length: 14 residues. CDR3 sequence (DNA): TGTGCCAGCAGCTCCCTCGATCGGAACACTGAAGCTTTCTTT. Translating it yields CASSSLDRNTEAFF. The complete variable domain, with remaining parts taken from reference TRBV7-9 and TRBJ1-1, reads DTGVSQNPRHKITKRGQNVTFRCDPISEHNRLYWYRQTLGQGPEFLTYFQNEAQLEKSRLLSDRFSAERPKGSFSTLEIQRTEQGDSAMYLCASSSLDRNTEAFFGQGTRLTVV.

This chain joins TRBV27 and TRBJ1-2, with a tentative D call TRBD1 (6 bases). The CDR3 runs to 13 residues. CDR1 and CDR2 (germline): MNHEY, SMNVEV (reference sequence). V lost 4 bases, J lost 8 bases, and 14 bases lay in between. Here the CDR3 reads CASSSWDNGGYTF. DNA for the CDR3: TGTGCCAGCAGTTCCTGGGACAACGGGGGCTACACCTTC.

This chain connects TRBV12-3 or TRBV12-4 to TRBJ2-3; D is uncertain. Trimming removed 5 bases from V and 2 bases from J, with 14 bases in between. CDR3 length: 15 residues. CDR3 residues: CASSTWQASTDTQYF. In DNA form, the CDR3 reads TGTGCCAGCAGTACCTGGCAGGCCTCCACAGATACGCAGTATTTT.

The rearrangement links TRBV6-4 to TRBJ2-7, with TRBD2 matching over 14 bases. CDR1 and CDR2 (germline): MRHNA, SNTAGT. Trimming took 3 bases from V and 2 from J; bases not matched to a gene: 0. The CDR3 runs 15 residues. CDR3 amino acids: CASSETSGGAYEQYF. The CDR3 nucleotides read TGTGCCAGCAGTGAGACTAGCGGGGGGGCCTACGAGCAGTACTTC.

The V and J genes are TRBV10-3 and TRBJ2-3, with 7 bases lining up with TRBD1. The germline V gene encodes CDR1 ENHRY and CDR2 SYGVKD. This CDR3 spans 16 amino acids. J gave up 3 bases and V 2 bases, and 8 bases lay outside the gene matches. The CDR3 sequence: CAISERRQGVTDTQYF. The CDR3 region has the DNA TGTGCCATCAGTGAGCGGAGGCAGGGGGTAACAGATACGCAGTATTTT.

The chain has TRBV12-3 or TRBV12-4 and TRBJ2-5, with a tentative D call TRBD2 (7 bases). The CDR3 sequence is 14 residues long. Trimming took 3 bases from V and 3 from J, leaving 11 bases between them. In DNA, the CDR3 is TGTGCCAGCAGTTTGTCGGGGGGCAAAGAGACCCAGTACTTC. Protein: CASSLSGGKETQYF.

The V call is TRBV29-1, the J call TRBJ2-7; D remains ambiguous. The length of the CDR3 is 13 residues. Germline loops: CDR1 SQVTM, CDR2 ANQGSEA. The ends were cut back, 5 bases at V and 4 bases at J, with 15 bases in the middle. Written as DNA, the CDR3 is TGCAGCGTTTTGGACGGGTTGGCATACGAGCAGTACTTC. Protein: CSVLDGLAYEQYF.

As concerns this clonotype: One junction end disagrees with the germline gene, perhaps due to a read error. The gene calls are TRBV20-1 and TRBJ1-1; D perhaps matches TRBD1 (6 bases). CDR3 length equals 17 residues. Germline V gene data show CDR1 as DFQATT and CDR2 as SNEGSKA (reference sequence). The CDR3 sequence is CCARAVPVGGGPPEAFF. The CDR3 DNA reads TGCTGTGCTAGAGCCGTCCCGGTGGGGGGGGGCCCTCCTGAAGCTTTCTTT.

This clonotype has just a few counts. The chain recombines TRBV7-9 with TRBJ2-7, with TRBD1 matching over 9 bases. The length of the CDR3 is 14 residues. Germline CDR1 and CDR2: SEHNR and FQNEAQ (reference sequence). The V segment lost 3 bases and the J segment 6 bases; nucleotides outside the gene matches: 6. The CDR3 DNA reads as TGTGCCAGCAGCTTGGGACAGGGATGGGGCGAGCAGTACTTC. Translated, it gives CASSLGQGWGEQYF.

The chain carries TRBV10-3 and TRBJ2-3, with 7 positions matching TRBD2. V lost 5 bases to trimming and J lost 0 bases; unmatched junction nucleotides: 8. The germline gives CDR1 ENHRY, CDR2 SYGVKD. CDR3 length equals 16 residues. CDR3 loop: CAISQGGSPSTDTQYF. The DNA for the CDR3 is TGTGCCATCAGTCAGGGAGGGAGCCCTAGCACAGATACGCAGTATTTT.